Listed below are T cell receptor beta chains from one sample, sequenced in a study of blood T cell repertoires in COVID-19. Some clones are missing from TCRdb's copy, which holds only in-frame ones; the method was immunoSEQ multiplex PCR. The repertoire holds 300,000 to 350,000 clones, with just under 90% as singletons. The sequenced material came from PBMCs or T cells enriched from blood (not recorded which). The receptor set was obtained from a woman aged 25 to 45 who had recovered from COVID-19. Both conserved end residues are part of each CDR3. The order of the fields is J gene, D gene, V gene, clone size, CDR3 DNA, CDR3 protein. D genes are given only for firm matches. Where a row states a size, it is once, few, many or the class of an expanded clone; other rows omit it.

J gene: TRBJ2-1; D gene: TRBD2; V gene: TRBV5-1; clone size: NA; CDR3 DNA: TGCGCCAGCAGCTTGGGTACCGGGATTAGCGGGAGGGCCAATGAGCAGTTCTTC; CDR3 protein: CASSLGTGISGRANEQFF
J gene: TRBJ1-5; D gene: NA; V gene: TRBV12-3/TRBV12-4; clone size: NA; CDR3 DNA: TGTGCCAGCAGTTTTAAGGGGAAGCAGCCCCAGCATTTT; CDR3 protein: CASSFKGKQPQHF
J gene: TRBJ2-3; D gene: TRBD2; V gene: TRBV9; clone size: NA; CDR3 DNA: TGTGCCAGCAGCGTAGGCGGGAGTGGCGCAGATACGCAGTATTTT; CDR3 protein: CASSVGGSGADTQYF
J gene: TRBJ1-1; D gene: TRBD1; V gene: TRBV13; clone size: once; CDR3 DNA: TGTGCCAGCAGCCAAACAGGGGGCTCCACTGAAGCTTTCTTT; CDR3 protein: CASSQTGGSTEAFF
J gene: TRBJ1-2; D gene: NA; V gene: TRBV7-2; clone size: NA; CDR3 DNA: TGTGCCAGCAGCTTACTGGCGGCCTTTACTTTCTTC; CDR3 protein: CASSLLAAFTFF
J gene: TRBJ1-2; D gene: NA; V gene: TRBV10-3; clone size: NA; CDR3 DNA: TGTGCCATCAGTGACCGGGGGAAGAATGGCTACACCTTC; CDR3 protein: CAISDRGKNGYTF
J gene: TRBJ2-7; D gene: TRBD1; V gene: TRBV5-4; clone size: few; CDR3 DNA: TGTGCCAGCAGCCGAGGGGACAGGGTGGAAGAGCAGTACTTC; CDR3 protein: CASSRGDRVEEQYF
J gene: TRBJ2-1; D gene: TRBD2; V gene: TRBV27; clone size: NA; CDR3 DNA: TGTGCCAGCAGTTTATCGGTTCAACTAGCGGGAGATGAGCAGTTCTTC; CDR3 protein: CASSLSVQLAGDEQFF
J gene: TRBJ1-6; D gene: TRBD1; V gene: TRBV5-6; clone size: few; CDR3 DNA: TGTGCCAGCAGCGGGACAGGGATCAATTCACCCCTCCACTTT; CDR3 protein: CASSGTGINSPLHF
J gene: TRBJ1-2; D gene: NA; V gene: TRBV15; clone size: NA; CDR3 DNA: TGTGCCACCAGCAGTTCCGGCGGCTATGGCTACACCTTC; CDR3 protein: CATSSSGGYGYTF
J gene: TRBJ2-7; D gene: NA; V gene: TRBV19; clone size: NA; CDR3 DNA: TGTGCCAGTAGTATCAACAGGGTCGAGCAGTACTTC; CDR3 protein: CASSINRVEQYF